This T cell receptor beta chain was sequenced in a study of blood T cell repertoires in COVID-19. Study-wide context: Sites across the United States, Italy and Spain contributed samples from acute and convalescent COVID-19. The analysed material was cDNA or gDNA that came from T cells, B-cell-depleted T cells, or PBMCs.

V was cut by 7 bases and J by 5 bases, with 18 bases left in between. The CDR3 extends over 14 amino acids. The germline V gene encodes CDR1 SQVTM and CDR2 ANQGSEA. Assay: immunoSEQ multiplex PCR; the TCRdb copy retains only in-frame clones and omits some. Of some 200,000 clones in the sample, about 79% were seen once. This clone occurred once. The sequence derives from a woman aged 70-85 years with acute or convalescent COVID-19. The chain carries TRBV29-1 and TRBJ1-5, with a tentative D call TRBD1 (5 bases). The sequencing input was peripheral blood. The CDR3 is CSAPGVTHDQPQHF. The CDR3 coding sequence is TGCAGCGCTCCGGGGGTTACCCACGATCAGCCCCAGCATTTT.